This entry features one TCR beta chain sequence. Its antigen remains unidentified. The sample belongs to a study of vaccination effects on CD4 cells after COVID-19. Study details: As their vaccination, participants received two doses of either BNT162b2 or mRNA-1273.

The study, taken as a whole, reports: Vaccine-induced clones in healthy vaccinees cross-reacted with common cold coronaviruses in only 1 of 255 cases.

Antigen-specific CD4+ T cells were expanded with viral peptide pools in the ViraFEST assay before sequencing. Between days 10 and 11 of culture, CD4+ T cells were separated out. Nobody among the vaccine recipients had prior SARS-CoV-2 infection (nucleocapsid antibodies were negative). With 7.5 to 10 ug/ml peptides and roughly 9.3 IU/ml IL-2, a few million PBMC per well were cultured. IL-2 medium was substituted for half the medium on days 3 and 7. The data were produced by immunoSEQ multiplex PCR, yet TCRdb's version contains in-frame clones alone and is incomplete. This sample yields tens of thousands of clones, of which roughly four fifths are seen a single time; approximately 3% belongs to the top ten. The CDR3 runs to 13 residues. Germline CDR1 and CDR2: LGHDT and YNNKEL (reference sequence). The V end was cut by 3 bases, the J end by 7 bases, with 10 bases between.

The V gene is TRBV3-1 (or the pseudogene TRBV3-2), the J gene TRBJ1-5; TRBD1 is a possible D gene (6 bases). The receptor was isolated from a human donor who received a COVID-19 vaccine. The sequences come from CD4+ T cells from PBMCs cultured with HCoV-NL63 spike peptides, collected before COVID-19 vaccination. The CDR3 sequence is CASSQGRGQPQHF. The CDR3 nucleotides read TGTGCCAGCAGCCAGGGGAGGGGGCAGCCCCAGCATTTT.